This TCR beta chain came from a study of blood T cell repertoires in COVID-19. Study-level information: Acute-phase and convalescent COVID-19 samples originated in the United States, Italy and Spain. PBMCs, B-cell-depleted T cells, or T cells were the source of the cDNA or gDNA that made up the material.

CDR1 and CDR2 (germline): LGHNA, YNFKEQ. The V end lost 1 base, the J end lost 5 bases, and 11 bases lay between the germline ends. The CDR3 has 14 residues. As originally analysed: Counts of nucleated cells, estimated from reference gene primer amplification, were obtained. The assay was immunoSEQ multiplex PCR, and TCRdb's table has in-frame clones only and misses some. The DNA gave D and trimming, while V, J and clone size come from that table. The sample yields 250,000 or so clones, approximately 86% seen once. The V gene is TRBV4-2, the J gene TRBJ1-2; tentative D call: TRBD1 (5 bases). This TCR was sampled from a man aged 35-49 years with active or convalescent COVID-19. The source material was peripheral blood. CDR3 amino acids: CASSQGQGRYGYTF. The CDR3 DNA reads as TGTGCCAGCAGCCAAGGGCAGGGAAGGTATGGCTACACCTTC.